This T cell receptor beta chain was found in a study of Ad26.COV2.S vaccination and SARS-CoV-2 variants. Study background: Enrollment placed the donor in the COV1001 Ad26.COV2.S trial arm. Dosing was one shot or two shots 56 days apart.

The CDR3 consists of 13 residues. V gave up 0 bases and J gave up 7 bases, with 9 bases separating them. Germline lookup yields CDR1 MNHEY and CDR2 SVGAGI. Points from the study as a whole: While placebo recipients had lower spike-specific TCR breadth, vaccine recipients had more. Researchers cautioned that TCR breadth and depth analyses may have underestimated total T cell responses.

Worth noting for this clone: As yet, its antigen is unknown.

Only in-frame clones appear in the TCRdb table, and some are missing; sequencing was by immunoSEQ multiplex PCR. The sample has about 390,000 clones; approximately 90% are singletons. As to treatment: roughly 19 received Ad26.COV2.S at low or high dose, single or two shots; 5 received placebo; per-sample allocation not given. It was on day 63 after the first vaccine or placebo injection that samples were taken. This clonotype originated in a person aged 18-60 years who received the Ad26.COV2.S COVID-19 vaccine or a placebo. Sample: peripheral blood, taken in a trial of Ad26.COV2.S vaccine versus placebo. J is TRBJ1-2 and V is TRBV6-5; D gene unclear. This chain's CDR3 is CASSYSKHFGYTF. CDR3 in DNA: TGTGCCAGCAGTTACTCGAAACATTTTGGCTACACCTTC.